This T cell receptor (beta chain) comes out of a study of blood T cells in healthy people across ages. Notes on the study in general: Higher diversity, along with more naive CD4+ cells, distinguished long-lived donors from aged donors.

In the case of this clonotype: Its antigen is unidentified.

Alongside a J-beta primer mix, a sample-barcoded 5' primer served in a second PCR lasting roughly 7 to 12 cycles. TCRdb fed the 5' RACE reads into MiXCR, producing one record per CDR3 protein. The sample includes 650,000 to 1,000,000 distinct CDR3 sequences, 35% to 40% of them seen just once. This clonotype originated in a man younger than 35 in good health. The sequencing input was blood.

In DNA, the CDR3 is TGTGCCACCAGGGCGACAGGCTCCTATGGCTACACCTTC. As protein: CATRATGSYGYTF. This chain links TRBV15 with TRBJ1-2, with a tentative D call TRBD1 (6 bases). The V end lost 6 bases, the J end lost 4 bases, and 12 bases lay between the germline ends. There are 13 residues in the CDR3. The germline V gene encodes CDR1 LNHNV and CDR2 YYDKDF (reference sequence).